The 31 T cell receptor beta chains below were found in one sample sequenced in a study of identical twins. TCRdb used MiXCR to reprocess the 5' RACE reads, holding one entry per CDR3 protein. The sample lists about 720,000 distinct CDR3 sequences, 18% occurring once. These records were also assigned to another study, of T cells expressing NK-cell markers.

Sequenced material: PBMCs. The origin of the receptors is a woman between 18 and 30 years old in good health.

This clonotype was detected only a few times. This chain connects TRBV12-3 or TRBV12-4 to TRBJ2-7; no clear D. Trimming cost V 5 bases and J 5 bases, with 10 bases left between them. CDR3 size: 12 residues. DNA of the CDR3: TGTGCCAGCAGTCCACTCCCCCACGAGCAGTACTTC. Encoded protein: CASSPLPHEQYF.

This clonotype was detected only a few times. V gene TRBV6-1 combines with J gene TRBJ2-3; perhaps TRBD2 as D (5 bases). The CDR3 consists of 16 residues. The V gene's germline CDR1 is MNHNS and CDR2 SASEGT. V shed 5 bases and J shed 0 bases, with 15 bases lying between them. The chain's CDR3 is CASSPRGWRSTDTQYF. For the CDR3, the DNA is TGTGCCAGCAGTCCACGAGGGTGGAGGAGCACAGATACGCAGTATTTT.

J is TRBJ2-3 and V is TRBV10-1, with 8 nucleotides matching TRBD1. CDR3 length: 16 amino acids. Germline lookup yields CDR1 WNHNN and CDR2 SYGVQD (reference sequence). V shed 4 bases, J shed 6 bases, and the junction held 12 bases outside the gene matches. The CDR3 loop is CASSGKTGEASDTQYF. CDR3 nucleotide sequence: TGCGCCAGCAGTGGCAAGACAGGGGAGGCGTCGGATACGCAGTATTTT.

This clonotype was seen once. V is TRBV5-4 and J is TRBJ2-3, with D perhaps matching TRBD1 (6 bases). Trimming cost V 1 base and J 8 bases, with 14 bases left between them. The CDR3 consists of 14 residues. Per the germline V gene, CDR1 is SGHNT and CDR2 is YYREEE (reference sequence). The CDR3 reads CASSLSGGEGTQYF. CDR3 bases: TGTGCCAGCAGCTTGTCTGGGGGCGAGGGTACGCAGTATTTT.

This chain joins TRBV5-5 and TRBJ1-6; D not resolved. Trimming took 0 bases from V and 10 from J, leaving 14 bases between them. The CDR3 has 15 residues. Germline V gene lookup returns CDR1 SGHKS and CDR2 YYEKEE (reference sequence). The CDR3 coding sequence is TGTGCCAGCAGCTTGGAACCAGGTTCACACTCACCCCTCCACTTT. It is translated as CASSLEPGSHSPLHF. Full variable domain (outside the CDR3, taken from reference TRBV5-5 and TRBJ1-6): DAGVTQSPTHLIKTRGQQVTLRCSPISGHKSVSWYQQVLGQGPQFIFQYYEKEERGRGNFPDRFSARQFPNYSSELNVNALLLGDSALYLCASSLEPGSHSPLHFGNGTRLTVT.

The rearrangement joins TRBV20-1 to TRBJ2-5, with D hard to call. The CDR3 is 11 residues long. V gave up 0 bases and J gave up 5 bases, with 4 bases separating them. Germline values: CDR1 DFQATT, CDR2 SNEGSKA (reference sequence). DNA of the CDR3: TGCAGTGCTAGAGATTCGGAGACCCAGTACTTC. Amino acids: CSARDSETQYF.

J is TRBJ2-2 and V is TRBV7-2, with a tentative D call TRBD1 (6 bases). Trimming pared 4 bases from V and 6 bases from J, leaving 15 bases between. CDR3 length equals 15 residues. Germline CDR1 reads SGHTA; CDR2 reads FQGNSA. This CDR3 reads CASSSTGNFAGELFF. The CDR3 DNA reads as TGTGCCAGCAGCTCCACAGGGAATTTCGCCGGGGAGCTGTTTTTT.

V is TRBV20-1 and J is TRBJ1-2; weak D call: TRBD1 (5 bases). V was clipped by 6 bases and J by 7 bases, with 21 bases between them. Per germline, CDR1 DFQATT and CDR2 SNEGSKA (reference sequence). The CDR3 is 14 amino acids. The CDR3 nucleotides read TGCAGTGCCAATACCGGGACGGCCCGGGGTGGCTACACCTTC. It translates to CSANTGTARGGYTF.

This clonotype has a handful of counts. This chain links TRBV6-5 with TRBJ2-1; 9 positions agree with TRBD2. With V trimmed by 0 bases and J by 7 bases, 4 bases remained unmatched. This CDR3 contains 15 residues. Germline CDR1 MNHEY, CDR2 SVGAGI. The CDR3 protein is CASSYSSGGRNEQFF. In DNA form, the CDR3 reads TGTGCCAGCAGTTACTCTAGCGGGGGTCGGAATGAGCAGTTCTTC.

This clonotype was seen repeatedly, ten times or more. A read error may produce the germline difference seen at one junction end. The chain links TRBV5-1 to TRBJ1-2, with 9 nucleotides matching TRBD1. The germline CDR1 and CDR2 sequences are SGHRS and YFSETQ. The CDR3 is 13 amino acids. In DNA, the CDR3 is TGTGCCAGCAGTCCCAGGACAGGGGATGGCTACACCTTC. Amino acid sequence: CASSPRTGDGYTF. The complete variable domain, with remaining parts taken from reference TRBV5-1 and TRBJ1-2, reads KAGVTQTPRYLIKTRGQQVTLSCSPISGHRSVSWYQQTPGQGLQFLFEYFSETQRNKGNFPGRFSGRQFSNSRSEMNVSTLELGDSALYLCASSPRTGDGYTFGSGTRLTVV.

This clonotype was observed a single time. This sequence may be a read error, since a much larger clone differs from it by one base. This rearrangement joins TRBV12-3 or TRBV12-4 to TRBJ2-4, with TRBD2 identical over 7 bases. The V gene end was trimmed by 8 bases and the J gene end by 5 bases; junction bases not matched to a gene: 15. The CDR3 is 16 amino acids. Written as DNA, the CDR3 is TGTGCCAGCGGCCTTCGACTAGCTTCTCCCCAAAACATTCAGTACTTC. Translated: CASGLRLASPQNIQYF.

This clonotype was seen a few times. This sequence joins TRBV7-9 and TRBJ2-1; TRBD1 might be the D (5 bases). The CDR3 length is 12 residues. Between the trimmed V and J ends, which lost 5 bases and 14 bases, there was a span of 16 bases. CDR1 is SEHNR, CDR2 FQNEAQ, per germline (reference sequence). The CDR3: CASSPGSQAEFF. The CDR3 DNA sequence: TGTGCCAGCAGCCCAGGGTCTCAGGCGGAGTTCTTC.

This chain connects TRBV20-1 to TRBJ2-3, with 9 bases that match TRBD2. The CDR3 length is 15 residues. V lost 6 bases, J lost 2 bases, and 9 bases stayed unmatched. The germline V gene encodes CDR1 DFQATT and CDR2 SNEGSKA (reference sequence). The DNA for the CDR3 is TGCAGTGCCAAAACTAGCGGGTACTTCACAGATACGCAGTATTTT. Its protein is CSAKTSGYFTDTQYF.

This clonotype was seen a few times. The V and J genes are TRBV11-2 and TRBJ2-1; possible D gene TRBD2, 5 bases. Trimming cost V 6 bases and J 10 bases, with 10 bases left between them. The germline V gene has CDR1 SGHAT and CDR2 FQNNGV. The CDR3 is 11 residues long. CDR3 bases: TGTGCCAGCAGACTGGACTGGGAGCAGTTCTTC. This gives the protein CASRLDWEQFF.

V is TRBV12-3 or TRBV12-4 and J is TRBJ2-5, with 7 bases fitting TRBD2. V lost 8 bases and J lost 3; bases outside the gene matches: 15. The CDR3 spans 16 residues. The CDR3 region is CASPRLCAGREETQYF. CDR3 sequence (DNA): TGTGCCAGCCCCCGCTTGTGTGCAGGGAGGGAAGAGACCCAGTACTTC.

CDR3 amino acids: CASSVDRTGGETQYF. The CDR3 bases are TGTGCCAGCAGCGTAGACAGGACAGGGGGGGAGACCCAGTACTTC. This rearrangement joins TRBV9 to TRBJ2-5; 10 bases are shared with TRBD1. With V trimmed by 0 bases and J by 5 bases, 4 bases remained unmatched. Per germline, CDR1 SGDLS and CDR2 YYNGEE. The CDR3 covers 15 residues.

The sample holds a few counts of this clonotype. The chain employs TRBV7-6 and TRBJ2-2; D gene ambiguous. There are 14 residues in the CDR3. V was shortened by 8 bases and J by 0 bases, with 10 bases between the two germline ends. Germline V CDR1 and CDR2: SGHVS, FNYEAQ. The CDR3 region has the DNA TGTGCCAGCCTAGTGGGCGCGAACACCGGGGAGCTGTTTTTT. Translating it yields CASLVGANTGELFF.

The rearrangement uses TRBV25-1 and TRBJ1-1; D remains unclear. Trimming pared 6 bases from V and 5 bases from J, leaving 7 bases between. Germline loops: CDR1 MGHDK, CDR2 SYGVNS. The CDR3 totals 11 residues. CDR3 DNA: TGTGCCAGCAGCTATGAAACTGAAGCTTTCTTT. Translated, it gives CASSYETEAFF.

This clonotype was counted a few times. The chain has TRBV10-3 and TRBJ1-5; weak D call: TRBD1 (5 bases). V dropped 5 bases and J dropped 4 bases, with 12 bases sitting between them. Germline V CDR1 and CDR2: ENHRY, SYGVKD. The CDR3 loop spans 14 amino acids. Here the CDR3 DNA reads TGTGCCATCAGTAGGGACGGAGGGAATCAGCCCCAGCATTTT. Translating it yields CAISRDGGNQPQHF.

The chain uses TRBV18 and TRBJ1-5, with 9 bases identical to TRBD1. Germline V gene lookup returns CDR1 KGHSH and CDR2 LQKENI. With 3 bases clipped from V and 4 bases from J, the junction kept 7 bases outside the gene matches. This CDR3 spans 16 amino acids. CDR3 sequence reads: CASSPRGTGLNQPQHF. CDR3 DNA: TGTGCCAGCTCACCGCGCGGGACAGGGCTAAATCAGCCCCAGCATTTT.

The chain combines TRBV5-1 with TRBJ1-1; D remains unclear. Trimming stripped 4 bases from V and 3 bases from J, with 10 bases between. Germline lookup yields CDR1 SGHRS and CDR2 YFSETQ. This CDR3 has 13 amino acids. In nucleotides, the CDR3 is TGCGCCAGCAGCCGGGAACGCCACACTGAAGCTTTCTTT. This encodes CASSRERHTEAFF. The whole variable domain, filled in from reference TRBV5-1 and TRBJ1-1, reads KAGVTQTPRYLIKTRGQQVTLSCSPISGHRSVSWYQQTPGQGLQFLFEYFSETQRNKGNFPGRFSGRQFSNSRSEMNVSTLELGDSALYLCASSRERHTEAFFGQGTRLTVV.

J is TRBJ2-3 and V is TRBV5-6; weak D call: TRBD2 (6 bases). The germline V gene encodes CDR1 SGHDT and CDR2 YYEEEE. Trimming shortened V by 7 bases and J by 2 bases, and 17 bases separated the two germline ends. The CDR3 contains 15 residues. The CDR3 nucleotides read TGTGCCAGCCGCAGGAGCGGGCCCCTCACAGATACGCAGTATTTT. Protein: CASRRSGPLTDTQYF.

The V gene is TRBV3-1, the J gene TRBJ2-3, with TRBD2 identical over 8 bases. Looked up from germline, CDR1 is LGHDT and CDR2 is YNNKEL (reference sequence). The CDR3 is 18 amino acids. J gave up 0 bases and V 1 base, and 9 bases lay outside the gene matches. The CDR3 loop reads CASSQVLAGGTSTDTQYF. CDR3 DNA sequence: TGTGCCAGCAGCCAAGTCTTGGCGGGGGGAACTAGCACAGATACGCAGTATTTT.

The chain couples TRBV5-1 to TRBJ2-3; D gene unclear. This CDR3 spans 14 amino acids. The V gene's germline CDR1 is SGHRS and CDR2 YFSETQ. Between the trimmed V and J ends, which lost 4 bases and 8 bases, there was a span of 17 bases. The CDR3 spells CASSHSPESATQYF. CDR3 in DNA: TGCGCCAGCAGCCACAGTCCCGAATCGGCTACGCAGTATTTT.

This clonotype was seen a handful of times. The V and J genes are TRBV20-1 and TRBJ1-1, with D unresolved. V was clipped by 3 bases and J by 4 bases, with 9 bases between them. CDR3 length equals 12 residues. Germline lookup yields CDR1 DFQATT and CDR2 SNEGSKA (reference sequence). DNA of the CDR3: TGCAGTGCTAGCCCGCGGACCACTGAAGCTTTCTTT. Its protein product is CSASPRTTEAFF.

This sequence joins TRBV20-1 and TRBJ1-6; D gene unclear. V shed 4 bases and J shed 6 bases, with 10 bases lying between them. Germline V gene sequence: CDR1 DFQATT, CDR2 SNEGSKA (reference sequence). CDR3 length equals 13 residues. Here the CDR3 reads CSANHNSNSPLHF. The CDR3 DNA follows: TGCAGTGCTAACCATAACAGTAATTCACCCCTCCACTTT.

CDR3 coding DNA: TGTGCCAGCAGCCAGCGCCGGGGCCACAGGGAGACCCAGTACTTC. Its translation is CASSQRRGHRETQYF. The rearrangement uses TRBV3-1 and TRBJ2-5; D is tentatively TRBD1 or TRBD2 (5 bases each). The CDR3 covers 15 residues. Germline V gene sequence: CDR1 LGHDT, CDR2 YNNKEL (reference sequence). Trimming took 3 bases from V and 5 from J, leaving 16 bases between them.

The rearrangement joins TRBV9 to TRBJ2-2, with TRBD2 matching 12 bases. In germline, CDR1 is SGDLS, CDR2 YYNGEE. The CDR3 spans 18 residues. J gave up 4 bases and V 0 bases, and 7 bases lay outside the gene matches. The DNA for the CDR3 is TGTGCCAGCAGCGTAGGTCTAGCGGGGGGGCCCTCCACCGGGGAGCTGTTTTTT. The encoded protein is CASSVGLAGGPSTGELFF.

The rearrangement joins TRBV4-3 to TRBJ2-5; 8 positions match TRBD2. The CDR3 sequence is 16 residues long. Germline V gene sequence: CDR1 LGHNA, CDR2 YSLEER. Losses at the gene ends were 3 bases for V and 5 bases for J; bases not matched to a gene: 11. Written as DNA, the CDR3 is TGCGCCAGCAGCCAGACAATAGCGGGATTGGGGGAGACCCAGTACTTC. Translated, it gives CASSQTIAGLGETQYF.

Only a few counts were recorded for this clonotype. The chain employs TRBV12-3 or TRBV12-4 and TRBJ2-7, with D perhaps matching TRBD2 (5 bases). Trimming removed 8 bases from V and 5 bases from J, with 16 bases in between. The length of the CDR3 is 13 residues. The CDR3 DNA sequence: TGTGCCAGCCGCAGCCGGGGTGGGCACGAGCAGTACTTC. Amino acid sequence: CASRSRGGHEQYF.

This clonotype turned up a few times. The chain joins TRBV7-9 to TRBJ2-1; the match to TRBD2 covers 8 bases. This CDR3 is built from 17 residues. Germline V lookup: CDR1 SEHNR, CDR2 FQNEAQ (reference sequence). With V trimmed by 4 bases and J by 2 bases, 10 bases remained unmatched. CDR3 residues: CASSWPGGGGPYNEQFF. The CDR3 nucleotides read TGTGCCAGCAGCTGGCCGGGGGGGGGCGGCCCCTACAATGAGCAGTTCTTC.